This entry concerns a single T cell receptor beta chain. What it recognizes is unknown. The primer mix had 60 Vbeta and 13 Jbeta primers. Assay used: immunoSEQ multiplex PCR; TCRdb lists only in-frame clones, some missing. The sample holds 200,000 to 250,000 clones, approximately 80% seen once. This specimen comes from a study of cytomegalovirus exposure and HLA in healthy donors. Whole-study results and caveats: TCR beta V segments were, for the most part, productive about 87% or about 30% of the time in an earlier analysis. Presence/absence analyses treated sequencing depth as roughly uniform across donors. Among the CMV-associated chains, three were confirmed in vitro as specific for CMV antigens. The investigators catalogued 164 TCR beta chains as cytomegalovirus-associated.

The CDR3 length is 16 residues. The trim removed 1 base at V and 2 bases at J, leaving 5 bases unmatched. Germline CDR1 reads LGHNA; CDR2 reads YSLEER. This TCR came from a woman aged 45-60 years in good health and CMV-seropositive. This chain joins TRBV4-3 and TRBJ2-1, with 7 positions matching TRBD1. The specimen was PBMCs. The CDR3 DNA reads TGCGCCAGCAGCCAAGGAGGGGGCCCGACCTACAATGAGCAGTTCTTC. This translates into CASSQGGGPTYNEQFF.